These 18 T cell receptor beta chains share one sample of origin, sequenced in a study of T-cell memory formation after mild COVID-19. TCRdb called the 5' RACE reads again in MiXCR, with one record for every CDR3 protein. Among 190,000 or so distinct CDR3 sequences listed, 20% to 25% were seen once. The sample consisted of PBMCs or a T cell subset sorted from them (not recorded which). The receptors originated from an adult woman who had mild COVID-19 (a few samples of this study predate the infection). Cell type and time point are not known.

This clonotype was counted many times. V gene TRBV7-9 combines with J gene TRBJ1-2, with D tentatively TRBD1 (5 bases). Germline CDR1 is SEHNR and CDR2 is FQNEAQ (reference sequence). Trimming removed 5 bases from V and 3 bases from J, with 19 bases in between. The CDR3 totals 16 residues. CDR3 coding DNA: TGTGCCAGCAGCCCATCTTGGGGCAGGGAGGACTATGGCTACACCTTC. This gives the protein CASSPSWGREDYGYTF.

This clonotype showed up just a few times. CDR3 sequence (DNA): TGTGCCAGCAGCCAGTCAAGCGGGAGCCTGTTCTTC. It yields the protein CASSQSSGSLFF. The gene calls are TRBV4-2 and TRBJ2-1; 8 bases are shared with TRBD2. The length of the CDR3 is 12 residues. V lost 3 bases to trimming and J lost 15 bases; unmatched junction nucleotides: 7. CDR1 LGHNA and CDR2 YNFKEQ come from the germline V gene.

The gene calls are TRBV14 and TRBJ1-1; D uncertain. This CDR3 comprises 13 residues. Germline V gives CDR1 SGHDN, CDR2 FVKESK. The ends were cut back, 1 base at V and 8 bases at J, with 11 bases in the middle. The DNA of the CDR3 is TGTGCCAGCAGCCAAGGACGGACGGTAGAAGCTTTCTTT. This codes for CASSQGRTVEAFF.

The rearrangement uses TRBV24-1 and TRBJ2-2; 9 bases are a match to TRBD1. J lost 7 bases, V lost 5 bases, and 13 bases had no gene match. Germline CDR1 is KGHDR and CDR2 is SFDVKD. The CDR3 contains 17 residues. CDR3 nucleotides: TGTGCCACCAGTGCTCCTATCCCGGGACAGGGAATCGGGGAGCTGTTTTTT. Protein product: CATSAPIPGQGIGELFF.

This clonotype was observed a few times. The genes are TRBV5-5 and TRBJ1-2; D possibly corresponds to TRBD1 (6 bases). Trimming pared 3 bases from V and 2 bases from J, leaving 14 bases between. Germline V gene sequence: CDR1 SGHKS, CDR2 YYEKEE (reference sequence). The CDR3 sequence is 15 residues long. Written as DNA, the CDR3 is TGTGCCAGCAGCTGGGGGAACAGGGAAAACTATGGCTACACCTTC. Translating it yields CASSWGNRENYGYTF.

This clonotype was observed a handful of times. The chain couples TRBV7-9 to TRBJ1-1; D is unclear. The CDR3 covers 12 residues. CDR1 is SEHNR, CDR2 FQNEAQ, per germline (reference sequence). Trimming left V 5 bases short and J 1 base short, with 5 bases between. The DNA of the CDR3 is TGTGCCAGCAGCCCTGAGAACACTGAAGCTTTCTTT. The encoded protein is CASSPENTEAFF.

The genes are TRBV6-5 and TRBJ2-3, with 9 bases identical to TRBD1. The CDR3 loop spans 16 amino acids. In germline, CDR1 is MNHEY, CDR2 SVGAGI. Trimming removed 2 bases from V and 6 bases from J; junction bases left unmatched: 9. CDR3 sequence (DNA): TGTGCCAGCAGTTACGGGCCGGGACAGGGTGAGGATACGCAGTATTTT. Its translation is CASSYGPGQGEDTQYF.

This clonotype was detected only a few times. The chain employs TRBV5-1 and TRBJ2-1; TRBD2 might be the D (6 bases). Trimming shortened V by 0 bases and J by 13 bases, and 14 bases separated the two germline ends. Germline V lookup: CDR1 SGHRS, CDR2 YFSETQ. This CDR3 comprises 13 residues. CDR3 sequence (DNA): TGCGCCAGCAGCTTGGGGGGGGACCAGGATCAGTTCTTC. It specifies CASSLGGDQDQFF.

This clonotype was counted between two and nine times. The chain combines TRBV11-2 with TRBJ2-7; TRBD1 is a possible D gene (5 bases). V was clipped by 3 bases and J by 1 base, with 7 bases between them. Per the germline V gene, CDR1 is SGHAT and CDR2 is FQNNGV. This CDR3 spans 13 amino acids. CDR3 residues: CASSFQGSYEQYF. CDR3 DNA sequence: TGTGCCAGCAGCTTCCAGGGATCCTACGAGCAGTACTTC.

This clonotype was observed a handful of times. The CDR3 bases are TGCGCCAGCAGCCCGCGCCTCGGGCTAGCTATCACAGATACGCAGTATTTT. Translation: CASSPRLGLAITDTQYF. V and J are TRBV4-3 and TRBJ2-3, with a possible D match to TRBD2 (5 bases). The CDR3 length is 17 residues. V was cut by 4 bases and J by 2 bases, with 19 bases left in between. The V gene's germline CDR1 is LGHNA and CDR2 YSLEER.

This clonotype ranks as medium-sized. This chain connects TRBV18 to TRBJ1-1; D unclear. The CDR3 totals 14 residues. The germline CDR1 and CDR2 sequences are KGHSH and LQKENI. V lost 2 bases to trimming and J lost 4 bases, with 11 bases between them. CDR3 loop: CASSPSPALTEAFF. CDR3 nucleotides: TGTGCCAGCTCACCATCCCCTGCCCTCACTGAAGCTTTCTTT.

The rearrangement joins TRBV27 to TRBJ2-7, with no clear D. CDR1 is MNHEY, CDR2 SMNVEV, per germline (reference sequence). The CDR3 extends over 15 amino acids. V lost 0 bases to trimming and J lost 5 bases, with 14 bases between them. This CDR3 is CASSLSDGSYDEQYF. The CDR3 DNA reads as TGTGCCAGCAGTTTATCGGATGGTTCGTACGACGAGCAGTACTTC.

The rearrangement links TRBV24-1 to TRBJ1-1; D might be TRBD1 (6 bases). The CDR3 extends over 21 amino acids. Germline CDR1 KGHDR, CDR2 SFDVKD. V was trimmed by 0 bases and J by 5 bases, leaving 30 bases between them. Here the CDR3 reads CATSDLKWFYWGAEQGTEAFF. In DNA form, the CDR3 reads TGTGCCACCAGTGATTTGAAATGGTTTTACTGGGGGGCAGAACAGGGAACTGAAGCTTTCTTT.

V gene TRBV2 combines with J gene TRBJ1-2, with 7 bases lining up with TRBD1. V lost 6 bases and J lost 1; bases outside the gene matches: 17. Germline assignment: CDR1 SNHLY and CDR2 FYNNEI. The CDR3 length is 18 residues. DNA of the CDR3: TGTGCCAGCAGACTGGTCGTGGGACAGATTTTGTTTAACTATGGCTACACCTTC. As protein: CASRLVVGQILFNYGYTF.

This clonotype was found a few times. The rearrangement joins TRBV4-2 to TRBJ2-5, with D uncertain. CDR1 LGHNA and CDR2 YNFKEQ come from the germline V gene. V was pared by 4 bases and J by 2 bases, with 8 bases between. The CDR3 is made up of 13 amino acids. Written as DNA, the CDR3 is TGTGCCAGCAGCCGGAACGGACAAGAGACCCAGTACTTC. Translated: CASSRNGQETQYF.

This chain joins TRBV4-1 and TRBJ1-2; a weak D match, TRBD1 (5 bases). The CDR3 contains 15 residues. V was pared by 4 bases and J by 6 bases, with 18 bases between. Germline loops: CDR1 MGHRA, CDR2 YSYEKL. CDR3 DNA sequence: TGCGCCAGCAGCCCCCCTCTGGGGGGTTTACATGGCTACACCTTC. Its translation is CASSPPLGGLHGYTF.

There are a few counts of this clonotype. The chain carries TRBV3-1 and TRBJ2-3; D gene ambiguous. Germline CDR1 reads LGHDT; CDR2 reads YNNKEL (reference sequence). V was pared by 1 base and J by 14 bases, with 4 bases between. The CDR3 is made up of 9 amino acids. In DNA form, the CDR3 reads TGTGCCAGCAGCCAAGCTTGGTATTTT. Protein sequence: CASSQAWYF.

This clonotype turned up a few times. The chain has TRBV4-2 and TRBJ2-1, with 10 nucleotides matching TRBD2. This CDR3 spans 15 amino acids. V lost 4 bases, J lost 5 bases, and 5 bases stayed unmatched. Germline CDR1 LGHNA, CDR2 YNFKEQ. The CDR3 region is CASSPRLAGHNEQFF. The CDR3 region has the DNA TGTGCCAGCAGCCCTCGACTAGCGGGCCACAATGAGCAGTTCTTC.